The 16 T cell receptor beta chains in this list originate from one sample, sequenced in a study of chemoradiotherapy in HPV16-positive cancers. The table came from immunoSEQ multiplex PCR; TCRdb's copy has only in-frame clones and leaves some out. In the table there are a few thousand clones, 80% to 85% of which are singletons. The material sequenced was tumor tissue, taken from a patient who underwent chemoradiotherapy. Receptor source: a human donor with HPV-associated anogenital cancer.

V is TRBV6-6 and J is TRBJ1-6; 11 nucleotides line up with TRBD1. With V trimmed by 6 bases and J by 9 bases, 4 bases remained unmatched. CDR1 and CDR2 from the germline V gene are MNHNY and SVGAGI (reference sequence). The CDR3 contains 14 residues. CDR3 sequence (DNA): TGTGCCAGCAGCAGGGGACAGGGGGGTTCACCCCTCCACTTT. Amino acid sequence: CASSRGQGGSPLHF.

CDR3 sequence: CASSQDRGTGNTIYF. CDR3 DNA: TGCGCCAGCAGCCAGGACAGGGGGACTGGAAACACCATATATTTT. The V and J genes are TRBV5-1 and TRBJ1-3; 10 nucleotides align to TRBD1. The CDR3 is 15 residues long. Germline-derived CDR1 and CDR2 are SGHRS and YFSETQ. Trimming at V came to 4 bases and at J to 2 bases, leaving 3 bases not matched to a gene.

This clone came up once. The chain links TRBV7-3 to TRBJ2-5; 12 nucleotides line up with TRBD2. This CDR3 contains 15 residues. Germline CDR1 reads SGHTA; CDR2 reads FQGTGA. Unmatched junction bases numbered 7, after V lost 5 bases and J lost 6 bases. CDR3 bases: TGTGCCAGCAGCCCTAGCGGGGGGGATATGAAGACCCAGTACTTC. Protein sequence: CASSPSGGDMKTQYF.

The chain recombines TRBV5-5 with TRBJ1-2, with D possibly matching TRBD1 (6 bases). This CDR3 region has 14 residues. The V end lost 4 bases, the J end lost 4 bases, and 14 bases lay between the germline ends. Germline values: CDR1 SGHKS, CDR2 YYEKEE (reference sequence). CDR3 nucleotide sequence: TGTGCCAGCAGCCCGGACAGTGGGGGCTATGGCTACACCTTC. Its translation is CASSPDSGGYGYTF.

V usage is TRBV15 and J usage is TRBJ2-3; D call uncertain. Trimming stripped 0 bases from V and 2 bases from J, with 3 bases between. The CDR3 is 13 amino acids. CDR1 and CDR2 (germline): LNHNV, YYDKDF (reference sequence). CDR3 DNA sequence: TGTGCCACCAGCAGAGAGGACACAGATACGCAGTATTTT. Its protein product is CATSREDTDTQYF.

V and J are TRBV30 and TRBJ2-2; D is perhaps TRBD1 or TRBD2 (5 bases each). Germline values: CDR1 GTSNPN, CDR2 SVGIG (reference sequence). This CDR3 is 16 amino acids long. Trimming stripped 4 bases from V and 2 bases from J, with 17 bases between. Written as DNA, the CDR3 is TGTGCCTGGACACCACCGGGGCTAGCAAACACCGGGGAGCTGTTTTTT. This translates into CAWTPPGLANTGELFF.

CDR3 DNA sequence: TGTGCCAGCAGTTTAGACTATGAAAAACTGTTTTTT. Protein: CASSLDYEKLFF. The chain recombines TRBV6-6 with TRBJ1-4; D not resolved. Germline CDR1 is MNHNY and CDR2 is SVGAGI (reference sequence). CDR3 length: 12 residues. V was shortened by 4 bases and J by 6 bases, with 6 bases between the two germline ends.

V is TRBV19 and J is TRBJ1-2; 9 positions agree with TRBD1. Per germline, CDR1 LNHDA and CDR2 SQIVND (reference sequence). Trimming removed 5 bases from V and 0 bases from J; junction bases left unmatched: 16. The CDR3 covers 19 residues. In DNA form, the CDR3 reads TGTGCCAGTAGTCCCGACACGACACTGGGACAGGGAGCTAACTATGGCTACACCTTC. This gives the protein CASSPDTTLGQGANYGYTF. Filled out from reference TRBV19 and TRBJ1-2, the complete variable domain reads DGGITQSPKYLFRKEGQNVTLSCEQNLNHDAMYWYRQDPGQGLRLIYYSQIVNDFQKGDIAEGYSVSREKKESFPLTVTSAQKNPTAFYLCASSPDTTLGQGANYGYTFGSGTRLTVV.

This rearrangement joins TRBV5-1 to TRBJ2-2, with D maybe TRBD2 (7 bases). Looked up from germline, CDR1 is SGHRS and CDR2 is YFSETQ. The ends were cut back, 4 bases at V and 1 base at J, with 17 bases in the middle. This CDR3 region has 17 residues. As DNA, the CDR3 is TGCGCCAGCAGCATCCAGGGAGGGGGAAGGAACACCGGGGAGCTGTTTTTT. Translated: CASSIQGGGRNTGELFF.

V gene TRBV2 combines with J gene TRBJ1-4, with 8 bases fitting TRBD1. The V gene end was trimmed by 2 bases and the J gene end by 0 bases; junction bases not matched to a gene: 8. From germline, CDR1 is SNHLY and CDR2 FYNNEI. The CDR3 spans 18 residues. The CDR3 region has the DNA TGTGCCAGCAGTGAACGACAGGGGAGAATAGCAACTAATGAAAAACTGTTTTTT. Protein sequence: CASSERQGRIATNEKLFF.

The genes are TRBV4-1 and TRBJ1-1; D may be TRBD1 (6 bases). V was trimmed by 0 bases and J by 5 bases, leaving 16 bases between them. This CDR3 contains 16 residues. Germline V CDR1 and CDR2: MGHRA, YSYEKL. The CDR3 sequence: CASSQEVVRGFTEAFF. The CDR3 DNA reads TGCGCCAGCAGCCAAGAGGTAGTGAGGGGGTTTACTGAAGCTTTCTTT.

The CDR3 bases are TGCGCCAGCAGTCATATGAGGGGTTTGGCCGGGGAGCTGTTTTTT. Translating gives CASSHMRGLAGELFF. The V call is TRBV5-1, the J call TRBJ2-2; D may match TRBD1 or TRBD2 (5 bases each). The CDR3 is 15 residues long. CDR1 is SGHRS, CDR2 YFSETQ, per germline. With 5 bases removed from V and 6 bases from J, the gap between germline ends came to 17 bases.

The chain recombines TRBV27 with TRBJ1-1; D not certain. V was shortened by 2 bases and J by 1 base, with 8 bases between the two germline ends. The CDR3 covers 14 residues. Germline V CDR1 and CDR2: MNHEY, SMNVEV (reference sequence). The CDR3 reads CASSLRDGNTEAFF. The CDR3 DNA reads TGTGCCAGCAGTTTAAGGGATGGGAACACTGAAGCTTTCTTT.

The chain uses TRBV9 and TRBJ2-2; D is unresolved. CDR1 is SGDLS and CDR2 is YYNGEE in the germline V gene. This CDR3 has 14 amino acids. V was clipped by 4 bases and J by 4 bases, with 11 bases between them. The CDR3 region is CASSPQLSTGELFF. CDR3 coding DNA: TGTGCCAGCAGCCCACAACTTAGCACCGGGGAGCTGTTTTTT.

This CDR3 is CASSELTDTQYF. Here the CDR3 DNA reads TGTGCCAGCAGTGAGCTAACAGATACGCAGTATTTT. The chain is built from TRBV6-6 and TRBJ2-3; D not resolved. This CDR3 is built from 12 residues. Germline V gene lookup returns CDR1 MNHNY and CDR2 SVGAGI (reference sequence). V was cut by 5 bases and J by 3 bases, with 6 bases left in between.

This chain uses TRBV15 with TRBJ1-5; D remains ambiguous. This CDR3 comprises 15 residues. With 1 base removed from V and 5 bases from J, the gap between germline ends came to 12 bases. From germline, CDR1 is LNHNV and CDR2 YYDKDF (reference sequence). The CDR3 coding sequence is TGTGCCACCAGCAGAGTACGCGGTTGGGATCAGCCCCAGCATTTT. This sequence encodes CATSRVRGWDQPQHF.